These 22 T cell receptor beta chains originate from one sample sequenced in a study of blood T cell repertoires in COVID-19. Produced via immunoSEQ multiplex PCR; TCRdb's table is partial and in-frame only. The sample has about 170,000 clones; around 85% are singletons. Material: peripheral blood. All receptors derive from a woman aged 55-69 years with COVID-19, enrolled during active disease.

In its sample, this clone was seen once. The J gene is TRBJ2-7, the V gene TRBV18, with 13 bases lining up with TRBD2. Unmatched junction bases numbered 0, after V lost 2 bases and J lost 2 bases. The CDR3 runs to 15 residues. The germline gives CDR1 KGHSH, CDR2 LQKENI. The CDR3 sequence: CASSPGLAGAYEQYF. Written as DNA, the CDR3 is TGTGCCAGCTCACCAGGACTAGCGGGAGCCTACGAGCAGTACTTC.

This clone was seen only a few times. The chain carries TRBV19 and TRBJ2-7; D gene ambiguous. This CDR3 has 13 residues. V lost 2 bases to trimming and J lost 3 bases, with 8 bases between them. Per germline, CDR1 LNHDA and CDR2 SQIVND (reference sequence). The CDR3 DNA reads as TGTGCCAGTAGTATATCCCCTTACTACGAGCAGTACTTC. Its translation is CASSISPYYEQYF.

This CDR3 reads CASREGQGALGYTF. CDR3 DNA sequence: TGTGCCAGCAGGGAGGGACAGGGGGCTTTAGGCTACACCTTC. This sequence joins TRBV6-5 and TRBJ1-2, with 12 nucleotides matching TRBD1. V gave up 6 bases and J gave up 8 bases; unmatched junction bases: 7. Germline V gene sequence: CDR1 MNHEY, CDR2 SVGAGI. The CDR3 is made up of 14 amino acids.

The chain couples TRBV3-1 (or the pseudogene TRBV3-2) to TRBJ1-4, with no clear D. The CDR3 has 16 amino acids. V was cut by 3 bases and J by 3 bases, with 14 bases left in between. CDR1 and CDR2 (germline): LGHDT, YNNKEL (reference sequence). The DNA for the CDR3 is TGTGCCAGCAGCCACTCCCCCCGGGAGCCTAATGAAAAACTGTTTTTT. This sequence encodes CASSHSPREPNEKLFF.

The genes are TRBV5-4 and TRBJ1-2, with a weak D call TRBD1 (5 bases). Looked up from germline, CDR1 is SGHNT and CDR2 is YYREEE (reference sequence). The CDR3 has 14 amino acids. V was trimmed by 7 bases and J by 7 bases, leaving 20 bases between them. CDR3 sequence (DNA): TGTGCCAGCTCTCGGGGGGGGGTAAATTCTGGCTACACCTTC. Protein sequence: CASSRGGVNSGYTF.

The CDR3: CASRTGANTGELFF. The CDR3 DNA is TGTGCCAGCAGAACAGGGGCGAACACCGGGGAGCTGTTTTTT. This chain uses TRBV13 with TRBJ2-2; TRBD1 matches at 7 bases. V lost 6 bases to trimming and J lost 0 bases; unmatched junction nucleotides: 1. CDR1 is PRHDT and CDR2 is FYEKMQ in the germline V gene (reference sequence). The CDR3 consists of 14 residues.

The J gene is TRBJ1-2, the V gene TRBV4-1, with D perhaps matching TRBD1 (5 bases). Germline lookup yields CDR1 MGHRA and CDR2 YSYEKL. V lost 0 bases and J lost 6, with 20 bases in between. The CDR3 is 17 residues long. The CDR3 sequence is CASSQDGVGGWGNGYTF. The CDR3 region has the DNA TGCGCCAGCAGCCAAGATGGAGTGGGGGGTTGGGGAAATGGCTACACCTTC.

This chain uses TRBV28 with TRBJ1-1, with D unresolved. Germline V gives CDR1 MDHEN, CDR2 SYDVKM. V was trimmed by 6 bases and J by 1 base, leaving 12 bases between them. CDR3 size: 14 residues. CDR3 sequence: CASSPIPRNTEAFF. CDR3 coding DNA: TGTGCCAGCAGCCCTATCCCCCGGAACACTGAAGCTTTCTTT.

This clone was detected once. The chain is built from TRBV7-9 and TRBJ2-5; perhaps TRBD2 as D (6 bases). The CDR3 spans 16 residues. The V gene lost 3 bases and the J gene lost 3 bases, with 17 bases spanning the gap. Germline V lookup: CDR1 SEHNR, CDR2 FQNEAQ (reference sequence). CDR3 bases: TGTGCCAGCAGCTTGACGGAGCGGGCGGTGGAAGAGACCCAGTACTTC. Protein sequence: CASSLTERAVEETQYF.

This rearrangement joins TRBV11-3 to TRBJ2-2; TRBD2 aligns across 13 bases. Germline assignment: CDR1 SGHNT and CDR2 YENEEA. This CDR3 region has 16 residues. Trimming cost V 5 bases and J 5 bases; bases outside gene matches: 5. The DNA of the CDR3 is TGTGCCAGCAGCCGGACTAGCGGGAGAGATACCGGGGAGCTGTTTTTT. It translates to CASSRTSGRDTGELFF.

V gene TRBV5-1 combines with J gene TRBJ2-3; D may be TRBD2 (6 bases). Germline-derived CDR1 and CDR2 are SGHRS and YFSETQ. Trimming left V 4 bases short and J 3 bases short, with 12 bases between. This CDR3 has 14 residues. The CDR3 protein is CASSLVLATDTQYF. CDR3 nucleotide sequence: TGCGCCAGCAGCCTCGTGCTAGCGACAGATACGCAGTATTTT.

The chain uses TRBV19 and TRBJ1-5, with a tentative D call TRBD1 (5 bases). CDR3 length: 12 amino acids. Looked up from germline, CDR1 is LNHDA and CDR2 is SQIVND (reference sequence). Trimming took off 8 bases at V and 5 bases at J, with 10 bases between the two ends. The CDR3 DNA follows: TGTGCCAGTTGTCAGGGCGATCAGCCCCAGCATTTT. Translating gives CASCQGDQPQHF.

The rearrangement links TRBV11-3 to TRBJ2-7, with 9 bases matching TRBD1. The V gene end was trimmed by 1 base and the J gene end by 1 base; junction bases not matched to a gene: 8. The CDR3 consists of 17 residues. In germline, CDR1 is SGHNT, CDR2 YENEEA. CDR3 bases: TGTGCCAGCAGCTTAGTTACCGGGACAGGGTCTTCCTACGAGCAGTACTTC. Its translation: CASSLVTGTGSSYEQYF.

A remark on this clone: At one boundary the junction diverges from the germline segment, which might be a read error. This sequence joins TRBV7-7 and TRBJ2-2; possible D gene TRBD2, 5 bases. This CDR3 region has 12 residues. Germline V lookup: CDR1 SSHAT, CDR2 FNYEAQ (reference sequence). The CDR3 sequence is CASSFGGGELFF. The CDR3 nucleotides are TGTGCTAGCAGCTTTGGAGGCGGGGAGCTGTTTTTT. Based on the CDR3 plus reference TRBV7-7 and TRBJ2-2, the full variable domain is GAGVSQSPRYKVTKRGQDVTLRCDPISSHATLYWYQQALGQGPEFLTYFNYEAQPDKSGLPSDRFSAERPEGSISTLTIQRTEQRDSAMYRCASSFGGGELFFGEGSRLTVL.

The chain employs TRBV4-3 and TRBJ2-7; TRBD1 aligns across 8 bases. The CDR3 runs to 16 residues. After removal of 1 base from V and 7 bases from J, the junction contained 12 bases not matched to a gene. Germline CDR1 is LGHNA and CDR2 is YSLEER. CDR3 in amino acids: CASSQGGTGGTGEQYF. The CDR3 DNA follows: TGCGCCAGCAGCCAAGGAGGTACAGGGGGGACGGGGGAGCAGTACTTC.

The chain uses TRBV9 and TRBJ1-1, with 8 positions matching TRBD1. J gave up 6 bases and V 0 bases, and 1 base lay outside the gene matches. Germline assignment: CDR1 SGDLS and CDR2 YYNGEE. CDR3 length: 13 residues. CDR3 amino acids: CASSVEQGAEAFF. The CDR3 DNA is TGTGCCAGCAGCGTAGAACAGGGGGCTGAAGCTTTCTTT.

The CDR3: CASSLGPVAGGPGEQYF. CDR3 coding DNA: TGTGCCAGCAGCTTAGGTCCGGTGGCGGGAGGGCCGGGGGAGCAGTACTTC. The gene calls are TRBV7-2 and TRBJ2-7; 9 bases match TRBD2. V trimming: 1 base; J trimming: 7 bases; junction bases outside the gene matches: 14. The germline gives CDR1 SGHTA, CDR2 FQGNSA. This CDR3 is 17 amino acids long.

The rearrangement links TRBV6-5 to TRBJ1-2; D ambiguous. The germline V gene encodes CDR1 MNHEY and CDR2 SVGAGI. The CDR3 contains 12 residues. V shed 5 bases and J shed 1 base, with 5 bases lying between them. The CDR3 sequence is CASSKLNYGYTF. Written as DNA, the CDR3 is TGTGCCAGCAGTAAGCTTAACTATGGCTACACCTTC.

The chain uses TRBV2 and TRBJ2-3; D is uncertain. Looked up from germline, CDR1 is SNHLY and CDR2 is FYNNEI. CDR3 length equals 20 residues. V gave up 6 bases and J gave up 0 bases, with 28 bases separating them. The CDR3 spells CASRPTPWSRLLASTDTQYF. The DNA for the CDR3 is TGTGCCAGCAGACCCACACCCTGGTCCCGACTCTTAGCTAGCACAGATACGCAGTATTTT.

This rearrangement joins TRBV21-1 to TRBJ1-5; the table's D call, TRBD1, has no DNA check behind it. TRBV21-1 is reported as a pseudogene. This CDR3 has 19 amino acids. In DNA form, the CDR3 reads TGTGCCAGCAGCATACTAACCGTACGGGACAGGGGGATAAATCAGCCCCAGCATTTT. Protein: CASSILTVRDRGINQPQHF.

The chain has TRBV5-6 and TRBJ1-5; 7 bases line up with TRBD1. From germline, CDR1 is SGHDT and CDR2 YYEEEE. V lost 4 bases to trimming and J lost 7 bases; unmatched junction nucleotides: 8. This CDR3 region has 14 residues. The CDR3 bases are TGTGCCAGCAGCCTCGACAGGGCAGGGCAGCCCCAGCATTTT. It codes for CASSLDRAGQPQHF.

The rearrangement links TRBV19 to TRBJ1-4, with 11 bases aligning to TRBD1. The CDR3 contains 17 residues. V dropped 5 bases and J dropped 0; count of bases not matched to a gene: 5. CDR1 is LNHDA, CDR2 SQIVND, per germline (reference sequence). The CDR3 nucleotides read TGTGCCAGTAGTGCGGGACAGGGGGTTGCAACTAATGAAAAACTGTTTTTT. This codes for CASSAGQGVATNEKLFF.